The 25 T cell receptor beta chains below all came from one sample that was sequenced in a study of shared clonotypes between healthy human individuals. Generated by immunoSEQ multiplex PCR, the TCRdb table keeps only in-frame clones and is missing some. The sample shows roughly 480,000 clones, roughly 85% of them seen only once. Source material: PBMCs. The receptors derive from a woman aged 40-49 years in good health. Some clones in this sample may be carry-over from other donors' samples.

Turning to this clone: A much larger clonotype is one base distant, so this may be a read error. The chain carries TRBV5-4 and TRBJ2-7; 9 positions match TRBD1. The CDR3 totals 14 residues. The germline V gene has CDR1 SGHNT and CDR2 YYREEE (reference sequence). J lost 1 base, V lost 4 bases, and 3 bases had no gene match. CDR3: CASSTGTGSYEQYF. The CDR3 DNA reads TGTGCCAGCAGCACCGGGACAGGGTCCTACGAGCAGTACTTC.

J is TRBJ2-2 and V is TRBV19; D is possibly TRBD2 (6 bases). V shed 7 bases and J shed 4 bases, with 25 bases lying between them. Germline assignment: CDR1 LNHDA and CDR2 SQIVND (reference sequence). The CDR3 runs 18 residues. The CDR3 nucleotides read TGTGCCAGTACCAAACTCCTTCTAGCGACGTCGGTCACCGGGGAGCTGTTTTTT. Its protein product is CASTKLLLATSVTGELFF.

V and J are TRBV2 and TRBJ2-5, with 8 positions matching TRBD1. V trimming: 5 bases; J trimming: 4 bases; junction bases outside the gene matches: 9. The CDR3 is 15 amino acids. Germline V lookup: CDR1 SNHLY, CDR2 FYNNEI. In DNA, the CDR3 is TGTGCCAGCAGTTCTCGGACAGGGAGCCGAGAGACCCAGTACTTC. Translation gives CASSSRTGSRETQYF. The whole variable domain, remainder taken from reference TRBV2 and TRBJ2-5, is EPEVTQTPSHQVTQMGQEVILRCVPISNHLYFYWYRQILGQKVEFLVSFYNNEISEKSEIFDDQFSVERPDGSNFTLKIRSTKLEDSAMYFCASSSRTGSRETQYFGPGTRLLVL.

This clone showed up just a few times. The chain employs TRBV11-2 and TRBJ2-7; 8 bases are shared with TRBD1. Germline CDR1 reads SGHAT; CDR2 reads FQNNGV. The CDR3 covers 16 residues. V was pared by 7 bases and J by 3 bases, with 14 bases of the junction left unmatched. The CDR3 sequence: CASTPRPGQVNYEQYF. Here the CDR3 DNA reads TGTGCCAGCACTCCACGCCCGGGACAGGTGAACTACGAGCAGTACTTC.

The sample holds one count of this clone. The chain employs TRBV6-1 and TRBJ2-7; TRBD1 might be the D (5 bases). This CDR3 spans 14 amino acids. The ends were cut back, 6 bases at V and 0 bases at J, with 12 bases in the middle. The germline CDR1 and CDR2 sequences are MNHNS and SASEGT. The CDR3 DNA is TGTGCCAGCAGCCTGTCAGGGAACTCCTACGAGCAGTACTTC. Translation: CASSLSGNSYEQYF.

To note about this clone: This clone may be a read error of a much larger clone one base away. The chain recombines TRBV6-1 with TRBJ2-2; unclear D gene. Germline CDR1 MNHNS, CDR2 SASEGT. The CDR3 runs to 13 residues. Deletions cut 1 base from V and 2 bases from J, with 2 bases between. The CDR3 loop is CASSEGNTGELFF. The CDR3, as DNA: TGTGCCAGCAGTGAAGGTAACACCGGGGAGCTGTTTTTT.

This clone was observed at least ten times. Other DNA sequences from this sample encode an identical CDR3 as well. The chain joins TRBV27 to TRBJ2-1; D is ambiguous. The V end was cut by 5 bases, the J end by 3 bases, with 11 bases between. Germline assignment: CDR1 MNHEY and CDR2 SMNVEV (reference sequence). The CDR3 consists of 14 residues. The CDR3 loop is CASSKAPLYNEQFF. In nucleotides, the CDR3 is TGTGCCAGCAGTAAGGCCCCTCTCTACAATGAGCAGTTCTTC.

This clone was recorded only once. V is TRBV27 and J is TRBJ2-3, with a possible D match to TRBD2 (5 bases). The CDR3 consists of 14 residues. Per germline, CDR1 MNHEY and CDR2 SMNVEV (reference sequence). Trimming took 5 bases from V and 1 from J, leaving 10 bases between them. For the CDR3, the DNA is TGTGCCAGCAGTCCGAGGCGGGGCACAGATACGCAGTATTTT. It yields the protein CASSPRRGTDTQYF.

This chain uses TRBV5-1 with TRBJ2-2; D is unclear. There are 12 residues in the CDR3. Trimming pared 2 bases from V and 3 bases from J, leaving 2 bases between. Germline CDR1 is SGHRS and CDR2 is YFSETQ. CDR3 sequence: CASSFYTGELFF. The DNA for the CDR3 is TGCGCCAGCAGCTTTTACACCGGGGAGCTGTTTTTT. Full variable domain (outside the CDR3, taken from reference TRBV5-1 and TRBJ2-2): KAGVTQTPRYLIKTRGQQVTLSCSPISGHRSVSWYQQTPGQGLQFLFEYFSETQRNKGNFPGRFSGRQFSNSRSEMNVSTLELGDSALYLCASSFYTGELFFGEGSRLTVL.

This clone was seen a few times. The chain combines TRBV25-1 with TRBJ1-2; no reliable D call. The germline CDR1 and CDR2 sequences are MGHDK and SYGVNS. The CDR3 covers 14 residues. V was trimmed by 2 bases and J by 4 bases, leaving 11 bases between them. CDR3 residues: CASSEPGPGYGYTF. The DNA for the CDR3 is TGTGCCAGCAGTGAACCCGGGCCAGGCTATGGCTACACCTTC.

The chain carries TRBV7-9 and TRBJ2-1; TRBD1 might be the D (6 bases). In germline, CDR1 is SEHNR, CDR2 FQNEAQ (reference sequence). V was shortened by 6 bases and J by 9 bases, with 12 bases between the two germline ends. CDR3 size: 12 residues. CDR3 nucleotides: TGTGCCAGCAGGGCAGGGGTGGGTGAGCAGTTCTTC. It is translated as CASRAGVGEQFF. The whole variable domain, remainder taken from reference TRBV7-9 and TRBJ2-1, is DTGVSQNPRHKITKRGQNVTFRCDPISEHNRLYWYRQTLGQGPEFLTYFQNEAQLEKSRLLSDRFSAERPKGSFSTLEIQRTEQGDSAMYLCASRAGVGEQFFGPGTRLTVL.

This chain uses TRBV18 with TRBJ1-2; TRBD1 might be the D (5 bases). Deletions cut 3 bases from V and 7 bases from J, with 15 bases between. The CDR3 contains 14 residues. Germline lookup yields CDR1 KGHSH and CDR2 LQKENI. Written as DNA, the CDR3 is TGTGCCAGCTCACCGACGGGGGATGGCGGTGGCTACACCTTC. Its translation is CASSPTGDGGGYTF.

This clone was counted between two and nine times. Here the CDR3 reads CVSSGSGYEQYF. For the CDR3, the DNA is TGTGTTAGCTCGGGGAGCGGCTACGAGCAGTACTTC. The rearrangement uses TRBV7-9 and TRBJ2-7; D perhaps matches TRBD2 (5 bases). Germline values: CDR1 SEHNR, CDR2 FQNEAQ (reference sequence). The CDR3 runs to 12 residues.

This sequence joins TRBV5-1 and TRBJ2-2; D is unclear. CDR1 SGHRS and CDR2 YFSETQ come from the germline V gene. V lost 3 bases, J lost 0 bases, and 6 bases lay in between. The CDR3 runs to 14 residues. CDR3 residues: CASSSDPNTGELFF. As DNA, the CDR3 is TGCGCCAGCAGCTCCGACCCGAACACCGGGGAGCTGTTTTTT.

Written as DNA, the CDR3 is TGTGCCAGCAGCCCCCGCCGGTACGAGCAGTACTTC. It is translated as CASSPRRYEQYF. V is TRBV7-8 and J is TRBJ2-7; D remains unclear. V lost 5 bases to trimming and J lost 4 bases, with 9 bases between them. There are 12 residues in the CDR3. Germline loops: CDR1 SGHVS, CDR2 FQNEAQ. Full variable domain (remainder filled in from reference TRBV7-8 and TRBJ2-7): GAGVSQSPRYKVAKRGQDVALRCDPISGHVSLFWYQQALGQGPEFLTYFQNEAQLDKSGLPSDRFFAERPEGSVSTLKIQRTQQEDSAVYLCASSPRRYEQYFGPGTRLTVT.

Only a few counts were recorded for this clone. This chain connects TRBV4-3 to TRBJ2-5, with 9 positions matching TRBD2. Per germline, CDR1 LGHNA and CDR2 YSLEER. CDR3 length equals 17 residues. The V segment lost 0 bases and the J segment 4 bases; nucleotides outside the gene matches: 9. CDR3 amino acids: CASSQEGGRALGETQYF. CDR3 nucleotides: TGCGCCAGCAGCCAAGAAGGCGGGAGGGCCCTTGGAGAGACCCAGTACTTC.

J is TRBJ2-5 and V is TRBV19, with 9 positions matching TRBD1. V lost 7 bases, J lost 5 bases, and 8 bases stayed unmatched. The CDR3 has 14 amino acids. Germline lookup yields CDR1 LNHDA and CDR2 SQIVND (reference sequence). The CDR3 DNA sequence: TGTGCCAGTACCACGGGACAGGGAAGGGAGACCCAGTACTTC. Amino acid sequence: CASTTGQGRETQYF. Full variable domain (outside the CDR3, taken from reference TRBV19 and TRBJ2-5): DGGITQSPKYLFRKEGQNVTLSCEQNLNHDAMYWYRQDPGQGLRLIYYSQIVNDFQKGDIAEGYSVSREKKESFPLTVTSAQKNPTAFYLCASTTGQGRETQYFGPGTRLLVL.

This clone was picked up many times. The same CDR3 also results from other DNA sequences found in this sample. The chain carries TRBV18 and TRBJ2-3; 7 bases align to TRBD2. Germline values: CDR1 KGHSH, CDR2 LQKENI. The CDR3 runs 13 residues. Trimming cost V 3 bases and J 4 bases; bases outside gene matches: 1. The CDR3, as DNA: TGTGCCAGCTCACCGGCGGGGGCAGATACGCAGTATTTT. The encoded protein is CASSPAGADTQYF.

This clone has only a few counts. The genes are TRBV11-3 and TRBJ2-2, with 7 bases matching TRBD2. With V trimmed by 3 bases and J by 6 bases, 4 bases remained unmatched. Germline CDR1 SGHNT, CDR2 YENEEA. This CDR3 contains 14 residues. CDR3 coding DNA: TGTGCCAGCAGCTTTAGCGGGTCCTCCGGGGAGCTGTTTTTT. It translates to CASSFSGSSGELFF.

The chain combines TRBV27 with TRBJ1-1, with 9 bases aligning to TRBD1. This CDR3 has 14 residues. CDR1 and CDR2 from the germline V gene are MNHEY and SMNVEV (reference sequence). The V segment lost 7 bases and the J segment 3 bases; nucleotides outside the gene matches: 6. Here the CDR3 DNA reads TGTGCCAGCAAGCCTCGGGACAGGGACACTGAAGCTTTCTTT. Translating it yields CASKPRDRDTEAFF.

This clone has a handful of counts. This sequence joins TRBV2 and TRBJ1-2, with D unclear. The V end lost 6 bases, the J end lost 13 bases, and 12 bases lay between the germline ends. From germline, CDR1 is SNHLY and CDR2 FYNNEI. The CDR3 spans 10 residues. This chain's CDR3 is CASREYLATF. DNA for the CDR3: TGTGCCAGCAGAGAGTATTTGGCCACCTTC.

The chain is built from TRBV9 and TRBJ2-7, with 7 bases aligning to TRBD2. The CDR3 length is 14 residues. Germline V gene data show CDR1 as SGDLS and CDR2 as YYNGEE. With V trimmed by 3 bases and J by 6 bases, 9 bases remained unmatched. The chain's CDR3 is CASSAAGDTLEQYF. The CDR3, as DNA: TGTGCCAGCAGCGCGGCGGGAGACACTCTCGAGCAGTACTTC.

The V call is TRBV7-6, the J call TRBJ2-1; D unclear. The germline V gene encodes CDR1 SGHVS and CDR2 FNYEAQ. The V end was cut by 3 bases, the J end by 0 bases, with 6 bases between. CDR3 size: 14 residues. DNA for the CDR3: TGTGCCAGCAGCTTCAGAAACTCCTACAATGAGCAGTTCTTC. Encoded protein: CASSFRNSYNEQFF.

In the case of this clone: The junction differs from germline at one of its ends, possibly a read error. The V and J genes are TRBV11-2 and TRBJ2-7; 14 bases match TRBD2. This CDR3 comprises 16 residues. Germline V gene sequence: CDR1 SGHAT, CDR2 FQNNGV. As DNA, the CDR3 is TGTGCCAGCAGCAATCCCCGGACTAGCGGGAGGTACGAGCTGTACTTC. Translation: CASSNPRTSGRYELYF.

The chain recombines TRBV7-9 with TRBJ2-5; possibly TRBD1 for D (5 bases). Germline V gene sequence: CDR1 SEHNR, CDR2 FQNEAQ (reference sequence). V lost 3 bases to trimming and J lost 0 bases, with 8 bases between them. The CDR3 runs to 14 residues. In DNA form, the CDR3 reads TGTGCCAGCAGCTTGTCAGGGTACCAAGAGACCCAGTACTTC. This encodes CASSLSGYQETQYF.